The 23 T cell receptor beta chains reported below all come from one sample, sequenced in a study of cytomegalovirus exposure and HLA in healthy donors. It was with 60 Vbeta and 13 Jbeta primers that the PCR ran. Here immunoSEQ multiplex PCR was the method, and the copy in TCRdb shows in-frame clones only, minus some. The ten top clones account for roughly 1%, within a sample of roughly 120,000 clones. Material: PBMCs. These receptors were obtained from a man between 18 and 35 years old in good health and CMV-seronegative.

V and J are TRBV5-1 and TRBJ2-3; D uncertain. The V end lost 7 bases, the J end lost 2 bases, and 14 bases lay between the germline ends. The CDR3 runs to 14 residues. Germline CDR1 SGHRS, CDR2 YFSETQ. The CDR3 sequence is CASGLEPYTDTQYF. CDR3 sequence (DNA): TGCGCCAGCGGGCTTGAGCCATACACAGATACGCAGTATTTT. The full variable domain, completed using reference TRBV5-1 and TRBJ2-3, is KAGVTQTPRYLIKTRGQQVTLSCSPISGHRSVSWYQQTPGQGLQFLFEYFSETQRNKGNFPGRFSGRQFSNSRSEMNVSTLELGDSALYLCASGLEPYTDTQYFGPGTRLTVL.

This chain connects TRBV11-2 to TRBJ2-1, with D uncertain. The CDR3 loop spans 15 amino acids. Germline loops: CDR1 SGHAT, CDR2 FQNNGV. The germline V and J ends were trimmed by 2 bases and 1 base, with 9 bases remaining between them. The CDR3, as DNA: TGTGCCAGCAGCTTATCGAGTTTGTCCTACAATGAGCAGTTCTTC. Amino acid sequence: CASSLSSLSYNEQFF.

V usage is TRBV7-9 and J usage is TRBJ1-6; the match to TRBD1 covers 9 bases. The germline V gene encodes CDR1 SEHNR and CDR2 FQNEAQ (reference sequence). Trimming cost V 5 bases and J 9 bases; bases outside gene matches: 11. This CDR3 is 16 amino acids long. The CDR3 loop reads CASSTSTGGVGSPLHF. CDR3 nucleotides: TGTGCCAGCAGCACCTCGACAGGGGGAGTGGGTTCACCCCTCCACTTT.

The CDR3 here is CASTMTGTYGYTF. The CDR3 region has the DNA TGTGCCAGCACCATGACAGGGACCTATGGCTACACCTTC. This sequence joins TRBV28 and TRBJ1-2; 7 bases are a match to TRBD1. V was clipped by 7 bases and J by 4 bases; unmatched bases: 6. The CDR3 consists of 13 residues. The V gene's germline CDR1 is MDHEN and CDR2 SYDVKM.

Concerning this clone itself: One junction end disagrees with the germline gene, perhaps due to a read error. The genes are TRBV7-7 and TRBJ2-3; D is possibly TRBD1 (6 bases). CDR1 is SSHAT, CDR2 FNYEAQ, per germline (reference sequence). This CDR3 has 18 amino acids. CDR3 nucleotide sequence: TGTGCTAGCAGCTTGGGGAGTAACACAGGGTTGAGCACAGATACGCAGTATTTT. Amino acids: CASSLGSNTGLSTDTQYF.

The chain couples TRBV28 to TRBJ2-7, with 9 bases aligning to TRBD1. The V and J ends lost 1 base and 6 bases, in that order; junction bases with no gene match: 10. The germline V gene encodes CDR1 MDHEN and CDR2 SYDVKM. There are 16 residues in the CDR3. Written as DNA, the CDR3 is TGTGCCAGCAGTTTATCCGGGACAGGGAGATCGAGCGAGCAGTACTTC. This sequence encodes CASSLSGTGRSSEQYF.

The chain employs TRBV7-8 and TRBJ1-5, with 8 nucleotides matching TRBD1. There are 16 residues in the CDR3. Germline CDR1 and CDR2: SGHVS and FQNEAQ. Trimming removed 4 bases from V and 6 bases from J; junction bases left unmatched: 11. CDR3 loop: CASSSGNRGAGQPQHF. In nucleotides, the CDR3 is TGTGCCAGCAGCTCCGGTAACAGGGGGGCGGGTCAGCCCCAGCATTTT.

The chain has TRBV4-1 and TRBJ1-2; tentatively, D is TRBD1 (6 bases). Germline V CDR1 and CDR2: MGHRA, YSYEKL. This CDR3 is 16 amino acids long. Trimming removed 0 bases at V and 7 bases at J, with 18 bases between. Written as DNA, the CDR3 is TGCGCCAGCAGCCAAGACTTGGGGGGGCGAGGGAGTGGCTACACCTTC. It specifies CASSQDLGGRGSGYTF.

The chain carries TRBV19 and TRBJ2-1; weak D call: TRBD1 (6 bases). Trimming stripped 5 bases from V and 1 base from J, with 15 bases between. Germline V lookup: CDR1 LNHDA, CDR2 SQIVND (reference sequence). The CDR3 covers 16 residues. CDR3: CASSGGGGFSYNEQFF. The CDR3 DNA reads TGTGCCAGTAGTGGGGGTGGGGGCTTTTCCTACAATGAGCAGTTCTTC.

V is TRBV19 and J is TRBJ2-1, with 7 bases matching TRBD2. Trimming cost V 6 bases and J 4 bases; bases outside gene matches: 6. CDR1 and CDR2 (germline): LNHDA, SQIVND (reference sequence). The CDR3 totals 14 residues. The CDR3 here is CASRPGLLYNEQFF. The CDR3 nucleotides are TGTGCCAGTAGGCCGGGACTACTTTACAATGAGCAGTTCTTC.

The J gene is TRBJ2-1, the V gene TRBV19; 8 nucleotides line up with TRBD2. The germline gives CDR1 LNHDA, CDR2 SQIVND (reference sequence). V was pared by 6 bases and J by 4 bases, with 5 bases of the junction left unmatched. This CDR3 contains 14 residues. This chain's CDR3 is CASSPGGRYNEQFF. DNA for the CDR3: TGTGCCAGTAGCCCGGGGGGGCGATACAATGAGCAGTTCTTC.

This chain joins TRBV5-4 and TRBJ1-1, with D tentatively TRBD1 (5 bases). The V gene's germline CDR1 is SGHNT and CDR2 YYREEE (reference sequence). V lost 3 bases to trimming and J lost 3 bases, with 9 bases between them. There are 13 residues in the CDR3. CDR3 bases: TGTGCCAGCAGCTCGCAGGGATACACTGAAGCTTTCTTT. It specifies CASSSQGYTEAFF. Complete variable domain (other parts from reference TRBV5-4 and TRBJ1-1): ETGVTQSPTHLIKTRGQQVTLRCSSQSGHNTVSWYQQALGQGPQFIFQYYREEENGRGNFPPRFSGLQFPNYSSELNVNALELDDSALYLCASSSQGYTEAFFGQGTRLTVV.

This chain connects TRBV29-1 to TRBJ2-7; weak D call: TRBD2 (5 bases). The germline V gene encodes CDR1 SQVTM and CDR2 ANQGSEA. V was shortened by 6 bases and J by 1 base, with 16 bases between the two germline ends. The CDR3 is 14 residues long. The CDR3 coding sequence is TGCAGCGTCTCCCCTCGAGGGAGATCCTACGAGCAGTACTTC. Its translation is CSVSPRGRSYEQYF.

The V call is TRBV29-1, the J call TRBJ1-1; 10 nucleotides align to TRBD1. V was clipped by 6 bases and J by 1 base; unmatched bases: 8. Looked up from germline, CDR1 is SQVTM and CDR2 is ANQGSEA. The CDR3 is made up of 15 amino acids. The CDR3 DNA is TGCAGCGTCCCATGGGACAGGGGAGGGAACACTGAAGCTTTCTTT. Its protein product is CSVPWDRGGNTEAFF.

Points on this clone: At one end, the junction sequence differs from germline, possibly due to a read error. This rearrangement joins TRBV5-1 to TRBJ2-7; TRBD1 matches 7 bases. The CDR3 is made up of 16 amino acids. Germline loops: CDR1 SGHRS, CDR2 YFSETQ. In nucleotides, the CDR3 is TGCGCCAGCAGCTTGGGGACAGGCAGAACCTCCCACGAGCAGTACTTC. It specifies CASSLGTGRTSHEQYF.

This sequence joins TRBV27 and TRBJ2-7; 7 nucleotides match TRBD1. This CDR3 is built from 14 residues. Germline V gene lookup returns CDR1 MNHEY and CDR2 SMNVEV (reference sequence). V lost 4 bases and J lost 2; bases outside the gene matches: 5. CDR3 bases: TGTGCCAGCAGTTACGCCGGGACAGCCTACGAGCAGTACTTC. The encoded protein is CASSYAGTAYEQYF.

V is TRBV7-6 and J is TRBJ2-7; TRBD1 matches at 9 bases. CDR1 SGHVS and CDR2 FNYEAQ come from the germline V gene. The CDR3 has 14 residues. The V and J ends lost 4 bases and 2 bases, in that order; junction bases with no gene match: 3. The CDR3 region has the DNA TGTGCCAGCAGCTCTAGACAGGGGGCCTACGAGCAGTACTTC. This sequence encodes CASSSRQGAYEQYF.

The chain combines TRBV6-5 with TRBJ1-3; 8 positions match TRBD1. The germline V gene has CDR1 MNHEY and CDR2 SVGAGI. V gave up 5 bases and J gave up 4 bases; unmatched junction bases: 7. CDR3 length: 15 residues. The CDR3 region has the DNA TGTGCCAGCAGTACAGACAGGGGAACGGGAAACACCATATATTTT. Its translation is CASSTDRGTGNTIYF.

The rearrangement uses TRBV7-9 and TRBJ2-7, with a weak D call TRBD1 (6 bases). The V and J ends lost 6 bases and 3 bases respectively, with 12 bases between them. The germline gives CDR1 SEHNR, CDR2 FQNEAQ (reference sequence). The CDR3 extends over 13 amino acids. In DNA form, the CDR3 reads TGTGCCAGCAGGTCACAGGGCTTCTACGAGCAGTACTTC. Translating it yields CASRSQGFYEQYF.

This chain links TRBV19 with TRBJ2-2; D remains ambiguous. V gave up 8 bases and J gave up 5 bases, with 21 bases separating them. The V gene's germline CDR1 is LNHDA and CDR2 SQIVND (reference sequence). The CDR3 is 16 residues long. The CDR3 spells CASANPTGRTTGELFF. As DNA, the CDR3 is TGTGCCAGTGCTAACCCGACGGGTCGAACAACCGGGGAGCTGTTTTTT.

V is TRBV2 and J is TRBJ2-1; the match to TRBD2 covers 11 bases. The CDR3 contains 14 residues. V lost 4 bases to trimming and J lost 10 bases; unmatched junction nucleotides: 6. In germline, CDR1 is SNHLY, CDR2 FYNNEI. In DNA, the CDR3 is TGTGCCAGCAGTGGATCGCGACTAGCGGGAGAGCAGTTCTTC. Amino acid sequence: CASSGSRLAGEQFF.

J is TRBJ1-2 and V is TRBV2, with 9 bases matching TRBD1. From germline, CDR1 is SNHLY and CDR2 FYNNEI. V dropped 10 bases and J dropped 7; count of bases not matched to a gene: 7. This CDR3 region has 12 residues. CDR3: CANRDRASGYTF. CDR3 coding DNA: TGTGCCAACCGGGACAGGGCTTCTGGCTACACCTTC.

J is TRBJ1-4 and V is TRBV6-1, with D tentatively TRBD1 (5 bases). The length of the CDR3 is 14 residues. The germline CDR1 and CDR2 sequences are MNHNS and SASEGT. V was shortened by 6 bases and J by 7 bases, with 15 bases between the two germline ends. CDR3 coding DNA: TGTGCCAGCAGCGGACAAGCGATTGTTGAAAAACTGTTTTTT. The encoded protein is CASSGQAIVEKLFF.